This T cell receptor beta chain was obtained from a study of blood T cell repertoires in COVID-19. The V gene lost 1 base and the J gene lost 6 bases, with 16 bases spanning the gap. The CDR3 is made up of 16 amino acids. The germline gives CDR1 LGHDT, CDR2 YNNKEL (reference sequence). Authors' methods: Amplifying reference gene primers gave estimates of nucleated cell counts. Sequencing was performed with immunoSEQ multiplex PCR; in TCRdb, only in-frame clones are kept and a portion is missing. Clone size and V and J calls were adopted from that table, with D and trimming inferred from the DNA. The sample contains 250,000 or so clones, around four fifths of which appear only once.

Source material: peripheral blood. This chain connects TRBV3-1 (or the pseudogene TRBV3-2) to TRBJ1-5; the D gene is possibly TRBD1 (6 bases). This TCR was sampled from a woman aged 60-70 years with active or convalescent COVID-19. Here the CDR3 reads CASSQGLTGSGQPQHF. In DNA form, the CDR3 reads TGTGCCAGCAGCCAAGGCCTCACAGGGTCGGGTCAGCCCCAGCATTTT.